These T cell receptor beta chains were read from a single sample in a study of OX40 agonist ivuxolimab in advanced cancers. This table comes from immunoSEQ multiplex PCR, and its TCRdb copy is limited to in-frame clones, with some not included. This sample has about 72,000 clones, with 89% found just once. Sequenced here: CD4+ or CD8+ T cells sorted from blood, sampled in a trial of the OX40 agonist ivuxolimab. All receptors come from an adult with an advanced solid tumor such as melanoma, head and neck, liver or kidney cancer. Each CDR3 is given with its conserved first and last residue. Fields, in order: J gene, D gene, V gene, clone size, CDR3 length, CDR3 DNA, CDR3 protein. D genes are given only for firm matches. Clone sizes are given selectively: once, few, many, or a class where the clone is expanded.

TRBJ1-2 NA TRBV6-6 NA 15 TGTGCCAGCAGTCCACGACAGAACAACCCCTATGGCTACACCTTC CASSPRQNNPYGYTF
TRBJ2-2 TRBD1 TRBV28 NA 16 TGTGCCAGCAGTTTATTTGGACAGGGTGGTTTCGGGGAGCTGTTTTTT CASSLFGQGGFGELFF
TRBJ1-5 NA TRBV5-1 NA 14 TGCGCCAGCAGCCCACTGGGAGGAAATCAGCCCCAGCATTTT CASSPLGGNQPQHF
TRBJ2-7 NA TRBV27 NA 13 TGTGCCAGCAGTTTTATACCAGCCTACGAGCAGTACTTC CASSFIPAYEQYF
TRBJ1-1 NA TRBV28 NA 15 TGTGCCAGCAGTTACCGGGGGGGGATGAACACTGAAGCTTTCTTT CASSYRGGMNTEAFF
TRBJ1-6 TRBD1 TRBV19 few 15 TGTGCCAGTAGTTCCAACAGGGGTCTCGGCTCACCCCTCCACTTT CASSSNRGLGSPLHF
TRBJ2-1 TRBD2 TRBV28 NA 16 TGTGCCAGCTTACCCTTTACTAGCGGGAGCAAAAATGAGCAGTTCTTC CASLPFTSGSKNEQFF
TRBJ2-7 NA TRBV5-5 NA 14 TGTGCCAGCAGCTTGACGGCAGGAGTCTACGAGCAGTACTTC CASSLTAGVYEQYF
TRBJ1-6 NA TRBV6-1 NA 15 TGTGCCAGCGGGGGGGCTGTTTCCTATAATTCACCCCTCCACTTT CASGGAVSYNSPLHF
TRBJ2-7 TRBD1 TRBV5-1 NA 16 TGCGCCAGCAGCTTGGGCCCCCCGGGACAGGGCTACGAGCAGTACTTC CASSLGPPGQGYEQYF
TRBJ2-3 TRBD2 TRBV6-6 NA 14 TGTGCCAGCAGTAGCGGGAGGGGGGGAGATACGCAGTATTTT CASSSGRGGDTQYF
TRBJ1-4 TRBD1 TRBV2 NA 16 TGTGCCAGCAGTGAATCCCCCTCGGACAGGGTAGAAAAACTGTTTTTT CASSESPSDRVEKLFF
TRBJ1-2 TRBD1 TRBV19 few 14 TGTGCCAGTAGTATGGGGACAGGGAACTATGGCTACACCTTC CASSMGTGNYGYTF
TRBJ2-3 NA TRBV5-5 NA 18 TGTGCCAGCAGCTTGGTAAGGAGCAGGCGCCGGTGGGCAGATACGCAGTATTTT CASSLVRSRRRWADTQYF
TRBJ1-3 NA TRBV9 NA 16 TGTGCCAGCAGCGTCTCAGCGGGCCTCTCTGGAAACACCATATATTTT CASSVSAGLSGNTIYF
TRBJ2-7 TRBD1 TRBV15 NA 18 TGTGCCACCAGCAGTGACAGGGGGAGAGAAAGAAGATCCTACGAGCAGTACTTC CATSSDRGRERRSYEQYF
TRBJ1-2 NA TRBV7-8 NA 12 TGTGCCAGCAGCCCGGACAGCAAGGGCTACACCTTC CASSPDSKGYTF
TRBJ1-2 TRBD1 TRBV7-9 NA 16 TGTGCCAGCAGCTTAACAGGGGGCCTTATAAACTATGGCTACACCTTC CASSLTGGLINYGYTF
TRBJ2-3 NA TRBV6-5 NA 14 TGTGCCAGCAGCCGCGCTTTCCAGACAGATACGCAGTATTTT CASSRAFQTDTQYF
TRBJ1-4 NA TRBV10-3 NA 15 TGTGCCATCAGTGAGTCGAGGGTGGTGACTGAAAAACTGTTTTTT CAISESRVVTEKLFF
TRBJ1-5 NA TRBV6-6 NA 16 TGTGCCAGCAGTTACTCGAGCGGTAATAGCAATCAGCCCCAGCATTTT CASSYSSGNSNQPQHF
TRBJ2-7 TRBD1 TRBV6-5 NA 14 TGTGCCAGCACCCCTCGGGACAGGAACTACGAGCAGTACTTC CASTPRDRNYEQYF
TRBJ2-7 NA TRBV6-6 NA 13 TGTGCCAGCAGTTACTCAAGCTCCTACGAGCAGTACTTC CASSYSSSYEQYF
TRBJ2-2 NA TRBV4-2 NA 14 TGTGCCAGCAGCTCTGGGCGGGACACCGGGGAGCTGTTTTTT CASSSGRDTGELFF
TRBJ1-2 TRBD1 TRBV18 NA 13 TGTGCCAGCTCGCGTGACAGGGAGGAAGGCTACACCTTC CASSRDREEGYTF
TRBJ2-7 NA TRBV12-5 few 12 TGTGCTAGTGGTTTTGACCTGAACGAGCAGTACTTC CASGFDLNEQYF
TRBJ2-7 NA TRBV7-3 NA 14 TGTGCCAGCAGCTTAGAGACAGGCGTACCTACGAAGCACTTC CASSLETGVPTKHF
TRBJ2-3 NA TRBV6-6 NA 12 TGTGCCAGCAGCCTCTGGGCAGATACGCAGTATTTT CASSLWADTQYF
TRBJ2-5 TRBD1 TRBV5-1 NA 13 TGCGCCAGCAGCTTACAGGGGCGGGAGACCCAGTACTTC CASSLQGRETQYF